Sequencing of this T cell receptor (beta chain) was carried out in a study of blood T cells in healthy people across ages (dated by TCRdb to 2015 to 2017). Study-wide context: In model experiments, roughly one uniquely barcoded TCR beta cDNA molecule per two T cells was captured by template switching. Age-related changes in TCR beta repertoire diversity were measured in the study by deep sequencing normalized with unique cDNA molecular identifiers. The donors were divided into four age groups: young (average roughly 15 years), middle-aged (approximately 39), aged (under 70) and long-lived (82). To avoid experimental bias, donors of different ages were randomly spread across the sequencing lanes. Two additional independent replicas of 1 million unique cDNA reads from the same blood draw were analyzed for two donors (one aged 18 to 30 and one aged 80 or older). Here is what the overall study found, with its caveats: Observed TCR beta diversity per million T cells fell roughly linearly with age, and a significant reduction was already apparent by age around 36. The CMV infection status of donors was not known, potentially confounding age-related changes in expanded clonotypes. The long-lived group showed more naive CD4+ T cells, fewer expanded clones and increased TCR diversity than the aged group, suggesting age selection. Conclusive comparison of naive and antigen-experienced compartments was prevented by the profiling of bulk unsorted PBMCs. Estimates of total diversity based on one million sequenced T cells were considered lower bounds and underestimates. Observed TCR beta diversity correlated strongly with the percentage of naive T cells measured by flow cytometry.

A few counts support this clonotype. The antigen it recognizes is unknown. Per-base quality was not reported, and no clone a single base away is much larger than it. Systemically healthy Caucasian individuals from Russia, roughly 40 in total and aged roughly 6 to 100 years, were included as donors. Each donor gave about 9.8 milliliters of peripheral blood, drawn into EDTA-treated Vacutainer tubes. Ficoll-Paque density-gradient centrifugation was used to isolate PBMCs, with at least 7 million per sample. Total RNA, at least 5 micrograms per sample, was extracted from PBMCs with Trizol reagent. For every donor, flow cytometry on a PBMC aliquot measured the percentage of naive CD45RAhigh/CD27high T cells. The library was generated by 5' RACE. Reads for this sample came from an Illumina HiSeq 2500. A second PCR of 7 to 11 cycles was performed with a sample-barcoded 5' primer and a J-beta primer mix. A unique molecular identifier was introduced onto each TCR beta cDNA molecule by a template-switch 5' adaptor carrying 12 random nucleotides. At least 3 million CDR3-containing paired-end reads were obtained from each sample. The Mint cDNA synthesis kit, primed by a TRBC-specific oligonucleotide, was used to synthesize first-strand cDNA from all RNA. All cDNA was treated with uracil-DNA glycosylase and then went through a first 18-cycle PCR with the universal primers M1SS and BC2_uni_R. The source study handled its data this way. For normalization, 1 million high-quality reads were randomly selected from each sample, with every read carrying a distinct molecular identifier. Instead of being binned into consensus sequences, reads that shared molecular identifiers were thrown out. CDR3 identification, clonotype clustering and error correction used MiTCR with a Q25 quality threshold and the strictest error-elimination algorithm. A nonparametric unseen species model with Euler transformation was used to estimate lower-bound total TCR beta diversity. The public reads were run again by TCRdb, first through fastp at Q25 and then through MiXCR, and only productive beta chains were kept. Identical CDR3 proteins give one entry, which carries the most common genes and DNA. The V and J calls and clone size are TCRdb's, not the authors'. The sample contains about 650,000 distinct CDR3 sequences, about a third of them found a single time. The top ten hold just over 15% of the sample.

From the cysteine up to the phenylalanine, the CDR3 has a length of 16 residues. Solely the CDR3 DNA is kept, with 48 bases framed from the first base. As encoded in the germline V gene, CDR1 is SNHLY while CDR2 is FYNNEI. V lost 0 bases and J lost 9 bases, and the count of bases not matched to a germline gene is 8. Material for sequencing was blood. The TCR was taken from a woman older than 75 in good health. Donor details come from another sample of the same person, matched by shared clones. The rearrangement joined TRBV2 to TRBJ1-6; 7 central nucleotides agree with TRBD1. The CDR3 is CASSEAPTGTSSPLHF. The DNA reads TGTGCCAGCAGTGAAGCGCCGACAGGGACTAGTTCACCCCTCCACTTT.